What follows are 28 T cell receptor beta chains derived from one specimen sequenced in a study of human T cells and chemical hapten exposure. MiXCR, run by TCRdb on the RACE reads, gives a single entry per CDR3 protein. This sample has 250,000 or so distinct CDR3 sequences; about 9% occur once, and the top ten carry about 2.1%. Time point denoted: pre-sensitization, week 0. The sample's treatment: therapeutic diphenylcyclopropenone sensitization with weekly scalp DPC. The sample in question was whole blood, obtained in connection with sensitization to the hapten diphenylcyclopropenone (DPC). All receptors come from a woman between 40 and 50 years old with alopecia areata. Some clones in this sample may be carry-over from other donors' samples.

This clonotype has more than one count but fewer than ten. The chain carries TRBV5-1 and TRBJ2-1; 13 bases are a match to TRBD2. Trimming cost V 4 bases and J 8 bases; bases outside gene matches: 6. The germline V gene has CDR1 SGHRS and CDR2 YFSETQ. The CDR3 runs to 15 residues. The DNA for the CDR3 is TGCGCCAGCAGCCAGGGACTAGCGGGGCTCCATGAGCAGTTCTTC. This gives the protein CASSQGLAGLHEQFF.

The V and J genes are TRBV7-9 and TRBJ1-2; 8 bases line up with TRBD1. This CDR3 is built from 16 residues. The germline gives CDR1 SEHNR, CDR2 FQNEAQ (reference sequence). V dropped 6 bases and J dropped 1; count of bases not matched to a gene: 10. The CDR3 here is CASSRDRRYVNYGYTF. The CDR3 DNA follows: TGTGCCAGCAGTAGGGACAGGAGATACGTTAACTATGGCTACACCTTC. Looking up the rest from reference TRBV7-9 and TRBJ1-2 gives the full variable domain: DTGVSQNPRHKITKRGQNVTFRCDPISEHNRLYWYRQTLGQGPEFLTYFQNEAQLEKSRLLSDRFSAERPKGSFSTLEIQRTEQGDSAMYLCASSRDRRYVNYGYTFGSGTRLTVV.

Only a few counts were recorded for this clonotype. V and J are TRBV20-1 and TRBJ1-5, with TRBD1 identical over 8 bases. Germline V gives CDR1 DFQATT, CDR2 SNEGSKA (reference sequence). The CDR3 extends over 17 amino acids. V shed 0 bases and J 0 bases; nucleotides not matched to a gene: 7. CDR3 amino acids: CSARDRDRPYSNQPQHF. DNA of the CDR3: TGCAGTGCTAGAGATCGGGACAGGCCTTATAGCAATCAGCCCCAGCATTTT.

This clonotype was observed many times. The rearrangement uses TRBV4-1 and TRBJ2-7; 7 bases map to TRBD2. V was pared by 0 bases and J by 2 bases, with 7 bases of the junction left unmatched. Germline V gene data show CDR1 as MGHRA and CDR2 as YSYEKL. The CDR3 runs 16 residues. The CDR3 sequence: CASSQDRGGRTYEQYF. In DNA, the CDR3 is TGCGCCAGCAGCCAAGATCGGGGAGGGCGTACCTACGAGCAGTACTTC.

This sequence joins TRBV24-1 and TRBJ2-2; D gene ambiguous. The germline V gene encodes CDR1 KGHDR and CDR2 SFDVKD. V gave up 6 bases and J gave up 5 bases, with 9 bases separating them. CDR3 length: 13 amino acids. The CDR3 nucleotides read TGTGCCACCAGTCCACCCGGGACCGGGGAGCTGTTTTTT. Its translation: CATSPPGTGELFF.

This chain uses TRBV5-1 with TRBJ1-4; 10 positions match TRBD1. V shed 4 bases, J shed 8 bases, and the junction held 5 bases outside the gene matches. The CDR3 sequence is 14 residues long. The germline gives CDR1 SGHRS, CDR2 YFSETQ. For the CDR3, the DNA is TGCGCCAGCAGCGCCGGGACAGGGGACGAAAAACTGTTTTTT. As protein: CASSAGTGDEKLFF.

This chain joins TRBV3-1 and TRBJ2-7; 8 nucleotides agree with TRBD2. After removal of 4 bases from V and 2 bases from J, the junction contained 7 bases not matched to a gene. This CDR3 contains 15 residues. In germline, CDR1 is LGHDT, CDR2 YNNKEL (reference sequence). In DNA, the CDR3 is TGTGCCAGCAGCCTTAGGCTAGCGGGTACCTACGAGCAGTACTTC. Translated: CASSLRLAGTYEQYF.

This chain connects TRBV6-5 to TRBJ2-7; 10 bases are a match to TRBD1. Germline assignment: CDR1 MNHEY and CDR2 SVGAGI. The CDR3 runs 13 residues. V was pared by 6 bases and J by 5 bases, with 4 bases of the junction left unmatched. The CDR3 coding sequence is TGTGCCAGCAGGGGACAGGGGTTACACGAGCAGTACTTC. This gives the protein CASRGQGLHEQYF.

The V gene is TRBV5-5, the J gene TRBJ2-3; no reliable D call. The germline V gene has CDR1 SGHKS and CDR2 YYEKEE (reference sequence). The V end was cut by 7 bases, the J end by 8 bases, with 14 bases between. This CDR3 region has 12 residues. CDR3 nucleotides: TGTGCCAGCGGCGGACCCGAGTTTACGCAGTATTTT. It translates to CASGGPEFTQYF. Variable domain in full (rest from reference TRBV5-5 and TRBJ2-3): DAGVTQSPTHLIKTRGQQVTLRCSPISGHKSVSWYQQVLGQGPQFIFQYYEKEERGRGNFPDRFSARQFPNYSSELNVNALLLGDSALYLCASGGPEFTQYFGPGTRLTVL.

This clonotype has just a few counts. The chain combines TRBV10-3 with TRBJ2-3; TRBD2 agrees at 12 bases. Germline CDR1 ENHRY, CDR2 SYGVKD. The CDR3 runs to 16 residues. The V segment lost 6 bases and the J segment 0 bases; nucleotides outside the gene matches: 4. CDR3 DNA: TGTGCCATCAGAGGACTAGCGGGACCGAGCACAGATACGCAGTATTTT. Translated: CAIRGLAGPSTDTQYF.

The gene calls are TRBV10-3 and TRBJ2-1; D gene ambiguous. The CDR3 length is 13 residues. Trimming pared 4 bases from V and 4 bases from J, leaving 8 bases between. Germline V lookup: CDR1 ENHRY, CDR2 SYGVKD. The CDR3 DNA sequence: TGTGCCATCAGTGCACAGCTATACAATGAGCAGTTCTTC. Amino acid sequence: CAISAQLYNEQFF.

This clonotype has more than one count but fewer than ten. The rearrangement uses TRBV6-5 and TRBJ1-2; D possibly corresponds to TRBD1 (5 bases). Trimming removed 2 bases at V and 8 bases at J, with 15 bases between. From germline, CDR1 is MNHEY and CDR2 SVGAGI. The CDR3 runs to 14 residues. DNA for the CDR3: TGTGCCAGCAGTTACGCGGGACTCCGGGAGGGCTACACCTTC. Translation gives CASSYAGLREGYTF.

This clonotype was counted only a few times. This chain links TRBV28 with TRBJ1-2, with 7 bases that match TRBD1. Germline trimming cut 2 bases from V and 8 bases from J; bases unmatched to any gene: 5. The germline CDR1 and CDR2 sequences are MDHEN and SYDVKM. The CDR3 runs to 13 residues. The CDR3 bases are TGTGCCAGCAGTTTACCCGGGACAGCCGGCTACACCTTC. Translating it yields CASSLPGTAGYTF.

The chain couples TRBV7-8 to TRBJ2-3, with D maybe TRBD1 (6 bases). Trimming removed 0 bases at V and 5 bases at J, with 12 bases between. CDR3 length: 15 residues. The germline V gene encodes CDR1 SGHVS and CDR2 FQNEAQ. The CDR3 bases are TGTGCCAGCAGCTTAGCGACCCGGACAGAAGATACGCAGTATTTT. It encodes CASSLATRTEDTQYF.

This clonotype came up a few times. V is TRBV4-3 and J is TRBJ1-1; D perhaps matches TRBD1 (6 bases). CDR3 length: 17 amino acids. CDR1 LGHNA and CDR2 YSLEER come from the germline V gene. V was clipped by 0 bases and J by 3 bases, with 17 bases between them. DNA for the CDR3: TGCGCCAGCAGCCAAGATCGTCTAATACAGGGTTACACTGAAGCTTTCTTT. Its translation is CASSQDRLIQGYTEAFF.

This chain connects TRBV29-1 to TRBJ2-7; perhaps D is TRBD1 or TRBD2 (5 bases each). CDR1 is SQVTM and CDR2 is ANQGSEA in the germline V gene. CDR3 length: 18 amino acids. Trimming stripped 6 bases from V and 6 bases from J, with 33 bases between. The CDR3 region has the DNA TGCAGCGTGGGGCATATGGGTGCACTAGTTATGCCCTACTTCGAGCAGTACTTC. Amino acid sequence: CSVGHMGALVMPYFEQYF.

This clonotype was found a few times. This CDR3 is CASSLAYKQFF. DNA of the CDR3: TGTGCCAGCAGCTTAGCGTACAAACAGTTCTTC. This chain uses TRBV7-9 with TRBJ2-1; no firm D call. Germline lookup yields CDR1 SEHNR and CDR2 FQNEAQ (reference sequence). CDR3 size: 11 residues. The germline V and J ends were trimmed by 0 bases and 13 bases, with 7 bases remaining between them.

In this sample, this clonotype turned up a few times. The J gene is TRBJ2-2, the V gene TRBV5-1; TRBD1 aligns across 7 bases. Germline CDR1 and CDR2: SGHRS and YFSETQ. Trimming at V came to 3 bases and at J to 5 bases, leaving 10 bases not matched to a gene. The CDR3 contains 16 residues. The CDR3 DNA reads as TGCGCCAGCAGCTCTCTGGCAGGGGGATTAACCGGGGAGCTGTTTTTT. It is translated as CASSSLAGGLTGELFF.

The chain couples TRBV29-1 to TRBJ1-1; 10 bases match TRBD1. This CDR3 is built from 14 residues. Unmatched junction bases numbered 6, after V lost 3 bases and J lost 5 bases. Per the germline V gene, CDR1 is SQVTM and CDR2 is ANQGSEA. The CDR3 here is CSVDTPGQGTEAFF. The CDR3 DNA reads as TGCAGCGTTGATACTCCGGGACAGGGGACTGAAGCTTTCTTT.

V is TRBV20-1 and J is TRBJ1-6; D unclear. CDR3 length: 13 amino acids. V was cut by 2 bases and J by 8 bases, with 10 bases left in between. Germline V gene data show CDR1 as DFQATT and CDR2 as SNEGSKA (reference sequence). This CDR3 is CSARSPSDSPLHF. The CDR3, as DNA: TGCAGTGCTAGAAGCCCGAGCGATTCACCCCTCCACTTT.

This clonotype was detected many times. V is TRBV6-2 or TRBV6-3 and J is TRBJ2-1; no reliable D call. Germline loops: CDR1 MNHEY, CDR2 SVGEGT. The V end lost 0 bases, the J end lost 3 bases, and 0 bases lay between the germline ends. The CDR3 loop spans 12 amino acids. The CDR3 sequence: CASSYSYNEQFF. CDR3 nucleotides: TGTGCCAGCAGTTACTCCTACAATGAGCAGTTCTTC.

In its sample, this clonotype was seen a few times. The CDR3 region has the DNA TGCAGCGTTGAATTGGGTAGGACTAGCGGGGACTACGAGCAGTACTTC. It yields the protein CSVELGRTSGDYEQYF. J is TRBJ2-7 and V is TRBV29-1, with TRBD2 identical over 12 bases. Germline values: CDR1 SQVTM, CDR2 ANQGSEA. The J segment lost 3 bases and the V segment lost 2 bases, leaving 8 bases of the junction unmatched. This CDR3 is built from 16 residues.

In its sample, this clonotype was seen a few times. V is TRBV14 and J is TRBJ2-3; D unresolved. Germline CDR1 reads SGHDN; CDR2 reads FVKESK. The CDR3 is made up of 12 amino acids. Trimming took off 5 bases at V and 7 bases at J, with 10 bases between the two ends. The CDR3 loop is CASSFSANTQYF. DNA for the CDR3: TGTGCCAGCAGCTTTTCAGCAAATACGCAGTATTTT. Using reference TRBV14 and TRBJ2-3 for the parts outside the CDR3, the full variable domain is EAGVTQFPSHSVIEKGQTVTLRCDPISGHDNLYWYRRVMGKEIKFLLHFVKESKQDESGMPNNRFLAERTGGTYSTLKVQPAELEDSGVYFCASSFSANTQYFGPGTRLTVL.

The chain joins TRBV12-3 or TRBV12-4 to TRBJ2-1, with D possibly being TRBD2 (5 bases). Deletions cut 7 bases from V and 7 bases from J, with 14 bases between. The CDR3 runs to 13 residues. The CDR3 sequence: CASTTGVRNEQFF. For the CDR3, the DNA is TGTGCCAGCACTACCGGGGTAAGGAATGAGCAGTTCTTC.

This clonotype was observed at least ten times. The V call is TRBV11-2, the J call TRBJ2-3; the D is unclear. Germline V lookup: CDR1 SGHAT, CDR2 FQNNGV. The CDR3 loop spans 12 amino acids. The V and J ends lost 5 bases and 9 bases respectively, with 12 bases between them. CDR3 coding DNA: TGTGCCAGCAGCCCACCGTCCGCCACGCAGTATTTT. Its protein product is CASSPPSATQYF.

Many counts were recorded for this clonotype. The CDR3 DNA reads TGTGCCAGCAGCAGGGGCTCTGGGGCCAACGTCCTGACTTTC. Its protein is CASSRGSGANVLTF. This rearrangement joins TRBV12-3 or TRBV12-4 to TRBJ2-6, with D perhaps matching TRBD1 (6 bases). Trimming stripped 6 bases from V and 0 bases from J, with 6 bases between. CDR3 length equals 14 residues.

This clonotype was picked up many times. The CDR3 DNA reads TGTGCCAGCAGGGACAGGGTAGCAGATACGCAGTATTTT. Its translation: CASRDRVADTQYF. The chain has TRBV6-5 and TRBJ2-3; TRBD1 aligns across 8 bases. J gave up 4 bases and V 6 bases, and 3 bases lay outside the gene matches. Per the germline V gene, CDR1 is MNHEY and CDR2 is SVGAGI. CDR3 length equals 13 residues.

This clonotype was detected only a few times. This chain links TRBV6-1 with TRBJ2-3; 8 positions match TRBD2. The CDR3 sequence is 16 residues long. J gave up 8 bases and V 0 bases, and 10 bases lay outside the gene matches. Per the germline V gene, CDR1 is MNHNS and CDR2 is SASEGT. In DNA, the CDR3 is TGTGCCAGCAGTGAAGCACGCCGCGGGACTAGGGTTACGCAGTATTTT. Amino acid sequence: CASSEARRGTRVTQYF.